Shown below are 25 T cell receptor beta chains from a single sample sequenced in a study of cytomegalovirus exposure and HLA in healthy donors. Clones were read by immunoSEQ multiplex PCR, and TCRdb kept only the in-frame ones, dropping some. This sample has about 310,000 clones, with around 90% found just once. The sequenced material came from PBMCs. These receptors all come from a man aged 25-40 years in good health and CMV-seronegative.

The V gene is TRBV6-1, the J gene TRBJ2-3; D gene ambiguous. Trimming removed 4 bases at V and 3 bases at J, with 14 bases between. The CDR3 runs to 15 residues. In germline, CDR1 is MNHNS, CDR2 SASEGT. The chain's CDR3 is CASSGWSQRTDTQYF. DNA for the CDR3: TGTGCCAGCAGTGGGTGGAGTCAGAGGACAGATACGCAGTATTTT.

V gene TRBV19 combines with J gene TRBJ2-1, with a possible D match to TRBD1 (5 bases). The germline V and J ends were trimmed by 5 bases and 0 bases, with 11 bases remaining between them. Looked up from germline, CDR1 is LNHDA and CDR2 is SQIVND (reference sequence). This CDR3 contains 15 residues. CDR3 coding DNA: TGTGCCAGTAGTGCTACAGGTAGCTCCTACAATGAGCAGTTCTTC. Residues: CASSATGSSYNEQFF. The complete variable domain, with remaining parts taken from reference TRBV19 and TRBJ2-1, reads DGGITQSPKYLFRKEGQNVTLSCEQNLNHDAMYWYRQDPGQGLRLIYYSQIVNDFQKGDIAEGYSVSREKKESFPLTVTSAQKNPTAFYLCASSATGSSYNEQFFGPGTRLTVL.

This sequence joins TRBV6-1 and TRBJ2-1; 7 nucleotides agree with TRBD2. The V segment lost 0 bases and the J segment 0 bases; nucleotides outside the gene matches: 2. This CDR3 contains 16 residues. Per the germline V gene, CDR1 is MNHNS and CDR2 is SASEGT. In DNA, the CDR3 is TGTGCCAGCAGTGAAGCAAGCGGGGCCTCCTACAATGAGCAGTTCTTC. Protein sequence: CASSEASGASYNEQFF.

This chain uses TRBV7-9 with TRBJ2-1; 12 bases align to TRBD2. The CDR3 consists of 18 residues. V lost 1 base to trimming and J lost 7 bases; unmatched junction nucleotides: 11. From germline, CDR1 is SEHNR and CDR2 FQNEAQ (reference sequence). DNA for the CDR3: TGTGCCAGCAGCTTAGTTTCGGCTAGCGGGGGGGTTTGGAATGAGCAGTTCTTC. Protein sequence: CASSLVSASGGVWNEQFF.

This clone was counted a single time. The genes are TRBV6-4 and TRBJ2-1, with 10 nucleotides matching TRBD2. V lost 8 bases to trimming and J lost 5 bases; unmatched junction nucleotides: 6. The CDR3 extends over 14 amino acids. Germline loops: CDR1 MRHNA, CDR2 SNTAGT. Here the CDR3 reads CASATGTSDNEQFF. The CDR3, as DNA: TGTGCCAGCGCTACCGGGACTAGCGACAATGAGCAGTTCTTC.

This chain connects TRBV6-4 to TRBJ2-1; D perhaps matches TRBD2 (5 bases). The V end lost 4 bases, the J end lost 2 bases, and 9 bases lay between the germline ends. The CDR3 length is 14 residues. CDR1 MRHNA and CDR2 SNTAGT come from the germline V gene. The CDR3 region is CASSVGSTYNEQFF. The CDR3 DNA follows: TGTGCCAGCAGTGTAGGGAGCACCTACAATGAGCAGTTCTTC.

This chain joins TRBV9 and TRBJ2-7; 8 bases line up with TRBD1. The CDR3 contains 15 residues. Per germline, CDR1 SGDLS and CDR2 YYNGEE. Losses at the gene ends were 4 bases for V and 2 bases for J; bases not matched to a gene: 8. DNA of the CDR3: TGTGCCAGCAGCCGTCAGGGGACAGGAGCCTACGAGCAGTACTTC. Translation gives CASSRQGTGAYEQYF.

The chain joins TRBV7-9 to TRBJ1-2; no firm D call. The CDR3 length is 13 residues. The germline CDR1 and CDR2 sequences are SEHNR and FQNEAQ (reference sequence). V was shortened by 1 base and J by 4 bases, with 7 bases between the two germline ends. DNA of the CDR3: TGTGCCAGCAGCTTAGGAGGGTCCTATGGCTACACCTTC. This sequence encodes CASSLGGSYGYTF.

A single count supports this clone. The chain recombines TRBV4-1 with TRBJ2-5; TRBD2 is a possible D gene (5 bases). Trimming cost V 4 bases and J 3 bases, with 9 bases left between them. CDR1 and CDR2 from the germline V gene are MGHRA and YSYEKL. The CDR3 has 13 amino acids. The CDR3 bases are TGCGCCAGCAGCCGAGGGCTCAAAGAGACCCAGTACTTC. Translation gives CASSRGLKETQYF.

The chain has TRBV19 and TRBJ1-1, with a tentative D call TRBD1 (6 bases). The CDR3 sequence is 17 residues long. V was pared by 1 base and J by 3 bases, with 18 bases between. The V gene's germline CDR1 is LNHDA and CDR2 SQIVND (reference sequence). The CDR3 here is CASSIVSGGAGDTEAFF. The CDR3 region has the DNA TGTGCCAGTAGTATAGTTTCGGGGGGCGCCGGGGACACTGAAGCTTTCTTT.

This CDR3 reads CASSPPGGALRPDTQYF. The DNA for the CDR3 is TGTGCCAGCTCACCACCAGGGGGGGCCTTACGGCCAGATACGCAGTATTTT. The gene calls are TRBV18 and TRBJ2-3; D is possibly TRBD2 (7 bases). This CDR3 has 17 residues. The V and J ends lost 0 bases and 4 bases respectively, with 17 bases between them. CDR1 is KGHSH, CDR2 LQKENI, per germline.

Here the CDR3 reads CASSRLTPSSGGIDEQFF. CDR3 nucleotides: TGCGCCAGCAGCCGTTTGACCCCCTCTAGCGGGGGTATTGATGAGCAGTTCTTC. The V call is TRBV4-3, the J call TRBJ2-1, with 10 positions matching TRBD2. J was trimmed by 8 bases and V by 4 bases; bases with no gene match: 17. This CDR3 is built from 18 residues. The V gene's germline CDR1 is LGHNA and CDR2 YSLEER.

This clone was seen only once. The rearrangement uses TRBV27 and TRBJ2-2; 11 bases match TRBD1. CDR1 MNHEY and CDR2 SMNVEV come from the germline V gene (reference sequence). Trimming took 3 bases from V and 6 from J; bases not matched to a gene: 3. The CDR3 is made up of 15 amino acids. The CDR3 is CASSFGTGGPGELFF. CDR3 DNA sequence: TGTGCCAGCAGTTTCGGGACAGGGGGACCCGGGGAGCTGTTTTTT.

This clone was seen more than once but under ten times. The DNA for the CDR3 is TGTGCCAGCTGGGGGGGTAGCAAGACAGATACGCAGTATTTT. Translating it yields CASWGGSKTDTQYF. This chain uses TRBV6-6 with TRBJ2-3; 7 bases match TRBD2. The V gene's germline CDR1 is MNHNY and CDR2 SVGAGI (reference sequence). The CDR3 is 14 amino acids. Trimming cost V 8 bases and J 3 bases; bases outside gene matches: 8.

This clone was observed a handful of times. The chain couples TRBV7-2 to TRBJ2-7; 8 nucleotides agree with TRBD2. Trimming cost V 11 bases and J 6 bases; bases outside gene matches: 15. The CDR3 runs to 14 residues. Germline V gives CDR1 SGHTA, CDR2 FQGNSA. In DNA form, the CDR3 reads TGTGCCTGTTCCGTCGTAGCGGGGCAGGTCGAGCAGTACTTC. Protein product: CACSVVAGQVEQYF.

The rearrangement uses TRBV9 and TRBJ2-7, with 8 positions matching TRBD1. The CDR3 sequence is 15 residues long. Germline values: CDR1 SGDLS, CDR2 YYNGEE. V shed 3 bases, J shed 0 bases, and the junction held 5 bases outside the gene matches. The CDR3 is CASSARTGSSYEQYF. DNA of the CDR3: TGTGCCAGCAGCGCGAGGACAGGGAGCTCCTACGAGCAGTACTTC.

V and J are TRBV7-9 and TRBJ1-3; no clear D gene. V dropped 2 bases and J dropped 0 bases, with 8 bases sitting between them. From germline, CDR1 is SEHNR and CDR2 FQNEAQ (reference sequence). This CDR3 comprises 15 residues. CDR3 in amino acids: CASSLRVLSGNTIYF. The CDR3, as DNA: TGTGCCAGCAGCTTACGGGTTCTCTCTGGAAACACCATATATTTT.

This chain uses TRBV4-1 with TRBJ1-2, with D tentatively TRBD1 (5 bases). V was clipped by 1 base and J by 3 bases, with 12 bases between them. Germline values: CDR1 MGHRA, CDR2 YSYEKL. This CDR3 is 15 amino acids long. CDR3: CASSQGPGPDYGYTF. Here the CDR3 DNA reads TGCGCCAGCAGCCAAGGTCCAGGGCCGGACTATGGCTACACCTTC.

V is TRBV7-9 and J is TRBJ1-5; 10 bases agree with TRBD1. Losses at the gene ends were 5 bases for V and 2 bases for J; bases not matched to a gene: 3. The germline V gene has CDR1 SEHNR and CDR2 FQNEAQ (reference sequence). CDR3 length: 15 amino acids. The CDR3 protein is CASSRDRGGNQPQHF. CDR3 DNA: TGTGCCAGCAGCCGGGACAGGGGTGGCAATCAGCCCCAGCATTTT.

CDR3 DNA sequence: TGTGCCAGCAGCCCTCCGTTGGTCAGGGCCCAAGAGACCCAGTACTTC. Translating gives CASSPPLVRAQETQYF. The genes are TRBV13 and TRBJ2-5; D is perhaps TRBD1 (5 bases). The germline V gene has CDR1 PRHDT and CDR2 FYEKMQ (reference sequence). Trimming removed 5 bases from V and 1 base from J, with 17 bases in between. This CDR3 comprises 16 residues.

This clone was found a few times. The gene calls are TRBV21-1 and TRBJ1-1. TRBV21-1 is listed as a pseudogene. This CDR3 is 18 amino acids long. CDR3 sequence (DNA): TGTGCCAGCAGCAATTGCCCCTGTCCCGGGGATGGTAACACTGAAGCTTTCTTT. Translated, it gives CASSNCPCPGDGNTEAFF.

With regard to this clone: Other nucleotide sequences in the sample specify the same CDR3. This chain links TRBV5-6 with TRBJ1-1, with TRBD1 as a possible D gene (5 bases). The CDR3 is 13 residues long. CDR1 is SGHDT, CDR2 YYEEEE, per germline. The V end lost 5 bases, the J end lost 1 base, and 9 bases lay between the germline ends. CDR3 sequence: CASRGTANTEAFF. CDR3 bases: TGTGCCAGCAGGGGGACTGCGAACACTGAAGCTTTCTTT.

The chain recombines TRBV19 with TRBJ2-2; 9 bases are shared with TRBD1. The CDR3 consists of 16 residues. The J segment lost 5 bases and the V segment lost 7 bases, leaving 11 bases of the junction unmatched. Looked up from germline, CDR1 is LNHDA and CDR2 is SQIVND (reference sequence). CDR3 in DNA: TGTGCCAGTAACCCCCTGACAGGGGGTAGGACCGGGGAGCTGTTTTTT. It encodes CASNPLTGGRTGELFF. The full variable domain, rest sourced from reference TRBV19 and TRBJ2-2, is DGGITQSPKYLFRKEGQNVTLSCEQNLNHDAMYWYRQDPGQGLRLIYYSQIVNDFQKGDIAEGYSVSREKKESFPLTVTSAQKNPTAFYLCASNPLTGGRTGELFFGEGSRLTVL.

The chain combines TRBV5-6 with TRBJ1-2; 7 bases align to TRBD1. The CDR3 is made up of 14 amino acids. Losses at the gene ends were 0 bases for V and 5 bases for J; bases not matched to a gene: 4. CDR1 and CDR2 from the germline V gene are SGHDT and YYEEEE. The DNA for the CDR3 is TGTGCCAGCAGCTTGGTTGACAGGGAGTATGGCTACACCTTC. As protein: CASSLVDREYGYTF.

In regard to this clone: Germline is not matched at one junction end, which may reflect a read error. CDR3 amino acids: CASTLGGGAQYF. As DNA, the CDR3 is TGTGCCAGCACCTTAGGCGGGGGGGCCCAGTATTTT. The V gene is TRBV11-1, the J gene TRBJ2-3; 9 positions agree with TRBD2. The CDR3 runs 12 residues. CDR1 and CDR2 from the germline V gene are SGHAT and FQDESV (reference sequence).